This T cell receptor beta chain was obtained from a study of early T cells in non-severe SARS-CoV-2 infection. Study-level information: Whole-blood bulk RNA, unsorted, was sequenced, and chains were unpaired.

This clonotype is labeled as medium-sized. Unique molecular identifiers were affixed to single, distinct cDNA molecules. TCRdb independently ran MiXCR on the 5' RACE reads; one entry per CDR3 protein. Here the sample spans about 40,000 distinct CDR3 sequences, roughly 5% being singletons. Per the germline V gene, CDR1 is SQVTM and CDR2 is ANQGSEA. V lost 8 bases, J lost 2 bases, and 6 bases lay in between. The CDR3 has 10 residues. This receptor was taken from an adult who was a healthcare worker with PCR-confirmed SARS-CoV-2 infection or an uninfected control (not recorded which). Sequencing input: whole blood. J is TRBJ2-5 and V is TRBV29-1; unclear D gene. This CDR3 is CSSQQETQYF. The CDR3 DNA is TGCAGCTCTCAGCAAGAGACCCAGTACTTC.